This is a list of T cell receptor beta chains from one sample in a study of T cells after yellow fever vaccination. TCRdb redid the calling of the 5' RACE reads with MiXCR, one entry per CDR3 protein. The table records hundreds of thousands of distinct CDR3 sequences, about 13% of them present only once. The source was PBMCs, collected on the day of the yellow fever booster vaccination. These receptors all come from a man aged 25 to 40 who received the YFV17D yellow fever vaccine. Both conserved end residues are part of each CDR3. The D gene is left open where the match is weak. Only some rows state a clone size, as once, few, many or a class for expanded clones.

>few|TRBJ2-3|TRBV27|TRBD1
CASSLEGALYSGTDTQYF
TGTGCCAGCAGTTTAGAGGGGGCGCTTTACTCTGGCACAGATACGCAGTATTTT
>many|TRBJ2-1|TRBV9|.
CASSVAASSYNEQFF
TGTGCCAGCAGCGTAGCGGCTAGCTCCTACAATGAGCAGTTCTTC
>.|TRBJ2-5|TRBV7-2|.
CASSLEQIGTQYF
TGTGCCAGCAGCTTGGAACAGATCGGGACCCAGTACTTC
>.|TRBJ1-6|TRBV18|TRBD1
CASSTTGASDSPLHF
TGTGCCAGCTCCACGACAGGGGCTTCAGATTCACCCCTCCACTTT
>.|TRBJ2-3|TRBV7-9|TRBD2
CASSTTSGKDRSDTQYF
TGTGCCAGCAGCACAACTAGCGGGAAAGACAGATCAGATACGCAGTATTTT
>few|TRBJ2-7|TRBV11-2|TRBD2
CASSTYTIRGTSGRLYEQYF
TGTGCCAGCAGCACTTACACCATACGCGGGACTAGCGGGAGGTTGTACGAGCAGTACTTC
>many|TRBJ2-3|TRBV18|TRBD2
CASSLRTSGTADTQYF
TGTGCCAGCTCACTGCGGACTAGCGGGACCGCAGATACGCAGTATTTT
>few|TRBJ1-4|TRBV7-2|.
CASSPQGHSEKLFF
TGTGCCAGCAGCCCCCAGGGACATTCGGAAAAACTGTTTTTT
>many|TRBJ2-5|TRBV29-1|.
CSVDSGRGETQYF
TGCAGCGTTGATAGCGGACGCGGGGAGACCCAGTACTTC
>many|TRBJ2-5|TRBV7-6|.
CASRDRETQYF
TGTGCCAGCAGGGATCGGGAGACCCAGTACTTC
>.|TRBJ1-4|TRBV6-1|.
CASTDRGRNEKLFF
TGTGCCAGCACCGATAGGGGGAGGAATGAAAAACTGTTTTTT
>few|TRBJ1-4|TRBV28|TRBD1
CASSLAGQGGEKLFF
TGTGCCAGCAGTTTGGCGGGACAGGGAGGGGAAAAACTGTTTTTT
>few|TRBJ1-1|TRBV20-1|.
CSARDPIGGAFF
TGCAGTGCTAGAGACCCCATTGGAGGAGCTTTCTTT
>few|TRBJ2-2|TRBV24-1|TRBD2
CATSDFVPGLGVTGELFF
TGTGCCACCAGTGATTTCGTACCGGGACTAGGTGTCACCGGGGAGCTGTTTTTT
>.|TRBJ2-5|TRBV6-2/TRBV6-3|.
CASSYGPEETQYF
TGTGCCAGCAGTTACGGACCGGAGGAGACCCAGTACTTC
>.|TRBJ1-1|TRBV12-3/TRBV12-4|.
CASSATGTMNTEAFF
TGTGCCAGCAGTGCAACCGGGACCATGAACACTGAAGCTTTCTTT
>many|TRBJ2-4|TRBV29-1|.
CSVVRGVGIQYF
TGCAGCGTTGTGCGGGGAGTCGGCATTCAGTACTTC
>.|TRBJ2-2|TRBV7-2|.
CASSSRTGTTGELFF
TGTGCCAGCAGCTCCCGGACCGGGACCACCGGGGAGCTGTTTTTT
>few|TRBJ2-2|TRBV10-3|.
CAINLQGGTGELFF
TGTGCCATCAACCTACAGGGCGGGACCGGGGAGCTGTTTTTT
>few|TRBJ2-7|TRBV18|TRBD1
CASSPPVPGGPYEQYF
TGTGCCAGCTCACCACCAGTCCCAGGGGGTCCCTACGAGCAGTACTTC
>few|TRBJ2-7|TRBV7-2|TRBD2
CASSLFGLAGAEQYF
TGTGCCAGCAGCTTATTCGGGCTAGCGGGAGCGGAGCAGTACTTC
>.|TRBJ2-1|TRBV5-1|TRBD2
CASSSASASGSNEQFF
TGCGCCAGCAGCTCAGCCTCGGCTAGCGGGAGCAATGAGCAGTTCTTC
>.|TRBJ1-2|TRBV28|.
CASILNGGYYGYTF
TGTGCCAGCATCCTGAACGGCGGGTACTATGGCTACACCTTC
>few|TRBJ1-4|TRBV28|.
CATERSNEKLFF
TGTGCCACAGAGCGGTCTAATGAAAAACTGTTTTTT
>many|TRBJ2-1|TRBV7-2|TRBD2
CASSRQGGGSYNEQFF
TGTGCCAGCAGCCGACAAGGCGGGGGCTCCTACAATGAGCAGTTCTTC
>.|TRBJ1-5|TRBV29-1|.
CSVQSGNQPQHF
TGCAGCGTCCAGTCGGGCAATCAGCCCCAGCATTTT
>few|TRBJ2-3|TRBV20-1|.
CSAPLLADTQYF
TGCAGTGCCCCGCTTTTAGCAGATACGCAGTATTTT
>.|TRBJ2-1|TRBV7-8|.
CASSLSPRGEQFF
TGTGCCAGCAGCTTATCACCCCGGGGTGAGCAGTTCTTC
>few|TRBJ2-1|TRBV10-3|TRBD1
CATMGQADNEQFF
TGTGCCACCATGGGACAGGCTGACAATGAGCAGTTCTTC
>.|TRBJ2-2|TRBV20-1|TRBD2
CSARDRTSGTGGELFF
TGCAGTGCTAGAGATCGCACTAGCGGGACGGGCGGGGAGCTGTTTTTT
>.|TRBJ2-1|TRBV10-3|.
CVISETPGEQFF
TGTGTCATCAGTGAGACACCGGGTGAGCAGTTCTTC
>.|TRBJ1-4|TRBV7-2|.
CASSPVRGPNEKLFF
TGTGCCAGCAGCCCCGTGCGGGGGCCTAATGAAAAACTGTTTTTT
>.|TRBJ1-4|TRBV20-1|.
CSAQTQGSEKLFF
TGCAGTGCCCAGACTCAGGGTAGTGAAAAACTGTTTTTT
>few|TRBJ2-1|TRBV29-1|.
CSVEGPNPYNEQFF
TGCAGCGTTGAAGGACCCAACCCCTACAATGAGCAGTTCTTC
>many|TRBJ2-3|TRBV12-3/TRBV12-4|.
CASSFGGTDTQYF
TGTGCCAGCAGCTTCGGCGGAACAGATACGCAGTATTTT
>.|TRBJ1-4|TRBV10-3|.
CAISVSGADPAGVEKLFF
TGTGCCATCAGTGTGAGTGGGGCGGACCCAGCGGGAGTTGAAAAACTGTTTTTT
>many|TRBJ2-3|TRBV7-2|.
CASSLDTQYF
TGTGCCAGCAGTTTAGATACGCAGTATTTT
>.|TRBJ2-7|TRBV30|.
CAWSSQGGQYF
TGTGCCTGGAGTTCTCAGGGCGGGCAGTACTTC
>few|TRBJ2-4|TRBV11-1|.
CASSLAPMAGGLLAKNIQYF
TGTGCCAGCAGCTTAGCCCCGATGGCGGGCGGATTACTAGCCAAAAACATTCAGTACTTC
>.|TRBJ2-2|TRBV9|.
CASSVDRVGVGELFF
TGTGCCAGCAGCGTAGACCGGGTTGGGGTCGGGGAGCTGTTTTTT
>few|TRBJ2-7|TRBV20-1|TRBD2
CSVSSGTFYEQYF
TGCAGTGTTTCTAGCGGGACCTTCTACGAGCAGTACTTC